Detailed here is one T cell receptor (beta chain). This sample was taken from a study of blood T cell repertoires in COVID-19. Study overall: Collection of acute and convalescent COVID-19 samples took place in the United States, Italy and Spain.

V shed 3 bases and J shed 3 bases, with 21 bases lying between them. CDR1 and CDR2 (germline): SNHLY, FYNNEI. CDR3 length equals 17 residues. Source study methods: Researchers report that nucleated cell counts were estimated from reference gene primer amplification. TCRdb's copy holds only in-frame clones and misses some; the assay was immunoSEQ multiplex PCR. V and J calls plus clone size are reproduced from that table; the DNA served to infer D and trimming. The sample lists more than 9,500 clones; over 60% were seen once. Seattle patient enrollment occurred during active infection, with longitudinal follow-up thereafter.

This chain uses TRBV2 with TRBJ2-7, with a tentative D call TRBD2 (5 bases). The sequencing sample was made of peripheral blood. The sequence came from a man in his fifties or sixties with COVID-19, enrolled during active disease. The CDR3: CASSDLGSYGVYYEQYF. CDR3 sequence (DNA): TGTGCCAGCAGTGATTTGGGGTCTTACGGGGTGTACTACGAGCAGTACTTC.